This T cell receptor beta chain comes out of a study of response to subunit inactivated influenza vaccine. Study-wide points: Researchers suggested that each seasonal influenza vaccination recruits few new T cells.

With 5 bases removed from V and 5 bases from J, the gap between germline ends came to 16 bases. The length of the CDR3 is 16 residues. In germline, CDR1 is SGHTA, CDR2 FQGNSA. From the RT-PCR reads, TCRdb called clonotypes with MiXCR, one entry per CDR3 protein. The sample lists about 520,000 distinct CDR3 sequences, roughly 27% occurring once. This clonotype was seen more than once but under ten times. Its specificity is not known. V is TRBV7-2 and J is TRBJ1-6, with a weak D call TRBD1 (6 bases). This material consisted of CD4+ T cells sorted from PBMCs, taken 4 to 6 days after vaccination. The source is a man aged 50 to 59 who received an inactivated influenza vaccine. The CDR3 here is CASSLQGQHNNSPLHF. CDR3 DNA sequence: TGTGCCAGCAGCCTCCAAGGACAGCACAATAATTCACCCCTCCACTTT.